A single sample gave rise to the 5 T cell receptor beta chains below, sequenced in a study of T cell responses to AZD1222 COVID-19 vaccine (dated by TCRdb to the early 2020s). Interpreted using the paper, the time point label stands for: about 28 days (+/-7) after the second vaccine dose. The library was produced with the immunoSEQ multiplex PCR assay. The table comes from immuneACCESS by way of TCRdb, which keeps in-frame sequences with V and J called. Part of the clones is missing from these tables; in studies checked, under half for an unresolved V gene and the rest for unknown reasons. This sample is represented by about 27,000 clones; around 93% of them were singletons. Roughly 8.1% of the sample lies in the top ten. The material was peripheral blood, obtained 28 days after the second AZD1222 dose. The source of these receptors is an adult who received the AZD1222 COVID-19 vaccine.

The table lists this clone with a few counts. This rearrangement joins TRBV7-8 to TRBJ2-2, with D unresolved. Germline CDR1 and CDR2: SGHVS and FQNEAQ. V was pared by 2 bases and J by 5 bases, with 9 bases between. The CDR3 consists of 14 residues. The CDR3 here is CASSLQVGTGELFF. In DNA form, the CDR3 reads TGTGCCAGCAGCTTACAAGTGGGTACCGGGGAGCTGTTTTTT.

The chain links TRBV11-2 to TRBJ2-5; a weak D match, TRBD1 (6 bases). Germline loops: CDR1 SGHAT, CDR2 FQNNGV. Trimming stripped 4 bases from V and 0 bases from J, with 9 bases between. The CDR3 covers 14 residues. The CDR3 bases are TGTGCCAGCAGCTCACAGGGTTACCAAGAGACCCAGTACTTC. Its protein is CASSSQGYQETQYF.

V is TRBV28 and J is TRBJ2-5; possibly TRBD2 for D (6 bases). Germline V gene sequence: CDR1 MDHEN, CDR2 SYDVKM. V was clipped by 8 bases and J by 5 bases, with 6 bases between them. CDR3 length equals 10 residues. This chain's CDR3 is CASAGETQYF. The CDR3 DNA follows: TGTGCCAGCGCGGGGGAGACCCAGTACTTC.

The rearrangement uses TRBV3-1 (or the pseudogene TRBV3-2) and TRBJ1-4, with TRBD1 identical over 10 bases. V dropped 5 bases and J dropped 9; count of bases not matched to a gene: 9. Germline V gene data show CDR1 as LGHDT and CDR2 as YNNKEL (reference sequence). The CDR3 consists of 15 residues. The CDR3 nucleotides are TGTGCCAGCAGCTTCCCCGGGACAGGGGAGCAAAAACTGTTTTTT. This gives the protein CASSFPGTGEQKLFF.

V usage is TRBV14 and J usage is TRBJ2-6; D remains unclear. Per the germline V gene, CDR1 is SGHDN and CDR2 is FVKESK. CDR3 length equals 14 residues. V lost 4 bases, J lost 1 base, and 5 bases lay in between. CDR3 region: CASSPLSGANVLTF. CDR3 in DNA: TGTGCCAGCAGCCCTCTATCTGGGGCCAACGTCCTGACTTTC. Using reference TRBV14 and TRBJ2-6 for the parts outside the CDR3, the full variable domain is EAGVTQFPSHSVIEKGQTVTLRCDPISGHDNLYWYRRVMGKEIKFLLHFVKESKQDESGMPNNRFLAERTGGTYSTLKVQPAELEDSGVYFCASSPLSGANVLTFGAGSRLTVL.